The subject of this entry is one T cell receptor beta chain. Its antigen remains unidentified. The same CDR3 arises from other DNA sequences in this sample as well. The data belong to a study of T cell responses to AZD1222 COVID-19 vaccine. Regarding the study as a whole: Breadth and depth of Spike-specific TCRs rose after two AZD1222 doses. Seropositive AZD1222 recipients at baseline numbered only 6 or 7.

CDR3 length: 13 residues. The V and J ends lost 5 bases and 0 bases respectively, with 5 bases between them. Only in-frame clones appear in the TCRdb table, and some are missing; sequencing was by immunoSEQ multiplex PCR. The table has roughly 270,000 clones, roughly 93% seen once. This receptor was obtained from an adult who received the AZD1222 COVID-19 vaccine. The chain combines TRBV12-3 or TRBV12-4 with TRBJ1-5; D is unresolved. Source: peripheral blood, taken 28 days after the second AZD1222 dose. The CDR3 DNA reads TGTGCCAGCAGTCCCTATAGCAATCAGCCCCAGCATTTT. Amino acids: CASSPYSNQPQHF.